These T cell receptor beta chains were read from a single sample in a study of blood T cell repertoires in COVID-19. Some clones are missing from TCRdb's copy, which holds only in-frame ones; the method was immunoSEQ multiplex PCR. The sample consists of some 150,000 clones, roughly 77% of them appearing once. Sequencing input: peripheral blood. These TCRs come from a man aged 60 to 75 with acute or convalescent COVID-19. CDR3s include the opening cysteine and the closing phenylalanine or tryptophan.

j_call | v_call | cdr3_aa
TRBJ1-4 | TRBV14 | CASSQWTGINEKLFF
TRBJ2-7 | TRBV7-8 | CASSLRTSGGLNEQYF
TRBJ2-1 | TRBV3-1/TRBV3-2 | CASSPARGEQFF
TRBJ2-1 | TRBV10-1 | CASSESSDEQFF
TRBJ1-5 | TRBV3-1/TRBV3-2 | CASSQGQGDQPQHF
TRBJ2-3 | TRBV10-3 | CAISESQYSTDTQYF
TRBJ2-7 | TRBV6-5 | CASSYSPAGRDEQYF
TRBJ2-5 | TRBV7-3 | CASSPTGSQETQYF
TRBJ1-2 | TRBV7-2 | CASSTRLDLLTHGYTF
TRBJ2-5 | TRBV7-2 | CASSLGTGYTQYF
TRBJ2-5 | TRBV9 | CASTLRGSDQETQYF
TRBJ2-2 | TRBV11-2 | CASSFLKGSTGELFF
TRBJ1-1 | TRBV3-1/TRBV3-2 | CASSQVPGGWNTEAFF
TRBJ2-7 | TRBV27 | CASSLSTGGLYEQYF
TRBJ2-3 | TRBV6-5 | CASTYRGGADTQYF
TRBJ2-2 | TRBV7-3 | CASSVGRSGTGELFF
TRBJ1-5 | TRBV2 | CASSGTGGNQPQHF
TRBJ2-2 | TRBV6-5 | CASSYSGLRTGELFF
TRBJ1-4 | TRBV19 | CASSPPSGDRTNEKLFF
TRBJ1-6 | TRBV5-1 | CASSLGQGSAPLHF
TRBJ2-3 | TRBV5-1 | CASSLGQPYNTDTQYF
TRBJ2-1 | TRBV29-1 | CSAQGASNEQFF
TRBJ1-1 | TRBV30 | CARVNFGQGLGKAFF
TRBJ1-2 | TRBV2 | CASSHRDRGYTF
TRBJ1-1 | TRBV19 | CASSSGGSEAFF
TRBJ2-4 | TRBV2 | CASSEALRDSLYF
TRBJ2-1 | TRBV18 | CASSRTRDSYNEQFF
TRBJ2-5 | TRBV28 | CASSLGTIQETQYF
TRBJ1-2 | TRBV6-5 | CASSPGTGLYGYTF
TRBJ1-1 | TRBV5-6 | CASSLETSGTGGESFF
TRBJ2-7 | TRBV5-1 | CASSLEASGEQYF
TRBJ2-5 | TRBV7-7 | CASSPELTEETQYF
TRBJ2-7 | TRBV27 | CASSLTSGSAYEQYF
TRBJ1-1 | TRBV11-3 | CASSPGTGKGNTEAFF
TRBJ1-4 | TRBV19 | CASSIGGGREKLFF
TRBJ2-1 | TRBV6-5 | CASSYCWASGNEQFF
TRBJ1-4 | TRBV7-2 | CASSPGGTGREKLFF
TRBJ1-3 | TRBV2 | CASSEVSPGNTIYF
TRBJ2-7 | TRBV7-8 | CASTQGTSGRSYEQYF
TRBJ2-7 | TRBV19 | CASSRRDFDYEQYF
TRBJ1-1 | TRBV7-9 | CASSSGGNTEAFF
TRBJ2-1 | TRBV11-2 | CASSLVESSSYNEQFF
TRBJ2-7 | TRBV5-1 | CASSLMTSEYEQYF
TRBJ1-2 | TRBV5-1 | CASSLNGLEGYTF
TRBJ1-1 | TRBV7-9 | CASSHDRVSTEAFF